Below, 12 T cell receptor beta chains from the same sample are listed, as sequenced in a study of T-cell memory formation after mild COVID-19 listed by TCRdb under 2021. Receptor libraries were prepared by 5' RACE. These reads were obtained on an Illumina NovaSeq 6000. TCRdb itself trimmed the public reads at Q25 with fastp, ran MiXCR and retained productive beta chains. All rows with the same CDR3 protein become a single entry with the most common DNA and genes. The sample profile shows around 150,000 distinct CDR3 sequences; around a tenth of them were found once. Approximately 4% of the sample is taken by the ten largest. The sample consisted of PBMCs or a T cell subset sorted from them (not recorded which). Source of these receptors: a man aged 18 to 35 who had mild COVID-19 (a few samples of this study predate the infection). The sample titles of this study are shuffled in the database, so cell type and time point are left out; the donor was told from shared clones.

The chain uses TRBV4-1 and TRBJ2-1, with 7 bases matching TRBD1. Losses at the gene ends were 7 bases for V and 9 bases for J; bases not matched to a gene: 18. The CDR3 runs 16 residues. The V gene's germline CDR1 is MGHRA and CDR2 YSYEKL. CDR3 DNA sequence: TGCGCCAGCACCGCCCCGGGACAGAGGATCGGTCCTGAGCAGTTCTTC. This encodes CASTAPGQRIGPEQFF.

This chain uses TRBV5-1 with TRBJ2-2; D perhaps matches TRBD2 (6 bases). This CDR3 has 15 amino acids. Germline loops: CDR1 SGHRS, CDR2 YFSETQ. The V end lost 1 base, the J end lost 1 base, and 8 bases lay between the germline ends. CDR3: CASSLSGGNTGELFF. The CDR3, as DNA: TGCGCCAGCAGCTTGTCCGGGGGGAACACCGGGGAGCTGTTTTTT.

This clonotype showed up just a few times. The chain uses TRBV7-9 and TRBJ2-1, with D uncertain. V gave up 3 bases and J gave up 4 bases, with 13 bases separating them. Germline lookup yields CDR1 SEHNR and CDR2 FQNEAQ (reference sequence). The length of the CDR3 is 15 residues. The CDR3 DNA reads TGTGCCAGCAGCTTGGCCCGACGGGCTTACAATGAGCAGTTCTTC. Its translation: CASSLARRAYNEQFF.

V gene TRBV5-1 combines with J gene TRBJ2-5; D is ambiguous. This CDR3 spans 13 amino acids. CDR1 SGHRS and CDR2 YFSETQ come from the germline V gene. V was pared by 7 bases and J by 1 base, with 11 bases between. CDR3 in amino acids: CASQIDTQETQYF. In DNA, the CDR3 is TGCGCCAGCCAGATTGACACCCAAGAGACCCAGTACTTC. The variable domain in full, with the rest retrieved from reference TRBV5-1 and TRBJ2-5, is KAGVTQTPRYLIKTRGQQVTLSCSPISGHRSVSWYQQTPGQGLQFLFEYFSETQRNKGNFPGRFSGRQFSNSRSEMNVSTLELGDSALYLCASQIDTQETQYFGPGTRLLVL.

This sequence joins TRBV4-2 and TRBJ1-4; a possible D gene is TRBD1 (6 bases). The CDR3 spans 14 residues. Trimming took off 1 base at V and 8 bases at J, with 11 bases between the two ends. CDR1 and CDR2 (germline): LGHNA, YNFKEQ. CDR3 loop: CASSQGEGGEKLFF. The DNA of the CDR3 is TGTGCCAGCAGCCAAGGGGAAGGGGGGGAAAAACTGTTTTTT.

The V call is TRBV20-1, the J call TRBJ2-2, with TRBD2 identical over 7 bases. Losses at the gene ends were 5 bases for V and 1 base for J; bases not matched to a gene: 4. Germline V gene sequence: CDR1 DFQATT, CDR2 SNEGSKA (reference sequence). The CDR3 contains 14 residues. CDR3 sequence: CSADRGENTGELFF. CDR3 DNA: TGCAGTGCTGATCGGGGGGAGAACACCGGGGAGCTGTTTTTT.

The genes are TRBV11-2 and TRBJ2-2; TRBD1 aligns across 12 bases. Germline values: CDR1 SGHAT, CDR2 FQNNGV. The V segment lost 3 bases and the J segment 1 base; nucleotides outside the gene matches: 6. The CDR3 has 18 amino acids. Written as DNA, the CDR3 is TGTGCCAGCAGCTTGGCCGGGACAGGGGGCCGGAACACCGGGGAGCTGTTTTTT. Residues: CASSLAGTGGRNTGELFF.

In this sample, this clonotype turned up a few times. The rearrangement joins TRBV2 to TRBJ2-3; D gene uncertain. Trimming cost V 6 bases and J 5 bases, with 15 bases left between them. Germline lookup yields CDR1 SNHLY and CDR2 FYNNEI. CDR3 length: 14 amino acids. The CDR3 sequence: CASSPLTAQDTQYF. The CDR3 region has the DNA TGTGCCAGCAGCCCTCTCACTGCCCAAGATACGCAGTATTTT. The whole variable domain, filled in from reference TRBV2 and TRBJ2-3, reads EPEVTQTPSHQVTQMGQEVILRCVPISNHLYFYWYRQILGQKVEFLVSFYNNEISEKSEIFDDQFSVERPDGSNFTLKIRSTKLEDSAMYFCASSPLTAQDTQYFGPGTRLTVL.

The CDR3 sequence: CASSRGGTLYEQYV. The CDR3 nucleotides are TGTGCCAGCAGCCGGGGCGGGACTCTCTACGAGCAGTACGTC. The chain recombines TRBV6-2 or TRBV6-3 with TRBJ2-7, with D perhaps TRBD2 (6 bases). Trimming took off 6 bases at V and 3 bases at J, with 15 bases between the two ends. Germline CDR1 MNHEY, CDR2 SVGEGT. This CDR3 is 14 amino acids long.

The gene calls are TRBV4-3 and TRBJ1-4, with TRBD1 as a possible D gene (5 bases). Germline V gene data show CDR1 as LGHNA and CDR2 as YSLEER. The CDR3 runs 12 residues. V dropped 1 base and J dropped 10 bases, with 7 bases sitting between them. CDR3 DNA: TGCGCCAGCAGCCAAGGGGGCGGAAAACTGTTTTTT. Translation gives CASSQGGGKLFF.

The sample holds many counts of this clonotype. The rearrangement joins TRBV27 to TRBJ1-4; no clear D. The CDR3 extends over 13 amino acids. Germline V gives CDR1 MNHEY, CDR2 SMNVEV (reference sequence). V was trimmed by 6 bases and J by 1 base, leaving 6 bases between them. CDR3 DNA sequence: TGTGCCAGCAGCCCCCGAACTAATGAAAAACTGTTTTTT. Translated, it gives CASSPRTNEKLFF.

CDR3 sequence reads: CASGALQETQYF. The CDR3 DNA reads TGTGCCAGCGGGGCTCTCCAAGAGACCCAGTACTTC. The gene calls are TRBV2 and TRBJ2-5; weak D call: TRBD1 (5 bases). The CDR3 is 12 residues long. Trimming cost V 8 bases and J 1 base, with 8 bases left between them. The V gene's germline CDR1 is SNHLY and CDR2 FYNNEI.